Listed below are T cell receptor beta chains from one sample, sequenced in a study of blood T cell repertoires in COVID-19. Generated by immunoSEQ multiplex PCR, the TCRdb table keeps only in-frame clones and is missing some. The top ten clones hold about 2% of a sample with a few hundred thousand clones, roughly 85% of them seen once. The specimen sequenced was PBMCs or T cells enriched from blood (not recorded which). The receptor set was obtained from a man under 40 who had recovered from COVID-19. CDR3s include the opening cysteine and the closing phenylalanine or tryptophan. Each record gives: J gene, clone size, V gene, D gene, CDR3 DNA, CDR3 protein. D genes are given only for firm matches. Not every row has a clone size; where given, it reads once, few, many or a size class.

TRBJ1-1 | . | TRBV13 | TRBD1 | TGTGCCAGCAGCCTCGGGAGGGGGCAGGGAGCTTTCTTT | CASSLGRGQGAFF
TRBJ1-6 | . | TRBV7-9 | . | TGTGCCAGCAGCCTAGGTCAGATCTCCTATAATTCACCCCTCCACTTT | CASSLGQISYNSPLHF
TRBJ2-5 | . | TRBV6-5 | . | TGTGCCAGCAGTTACGGGGCAGGGGTGGTCCAAGAGACCCAGTACTTC | CASSYGAGVVQETQYF
TRBJ1-3 | . | TRBV5-6 | . | TGTGCCAGCAGCTTGGTTGAGGCTGGAAACACCATATATTTT | CASSLVEAGNTIYF
TRBJ2-1 | once | TRBV4-2 | TRBD1 | TGTGCCAGCAGCCCCGAGGACAGGTCCTACAATGAGCAGTTCTTC | CASSPEDRSYNEQFF
TRBJ2-1 | once | TRBV11-2 | TRBD2 | TGTGCCAGCAGCTTAGCCCCGACTAGCGGGGTCTACAATGAGCAGTTCTTC | CASSLAPTSGVYNEQFF
TRBJ2-7 | . | TRBV5-4 | TRBD2 | TGTGCCAGCAGCGAAAGCGGGGGGGGTCTCTACGAGCAGTACTTC | CASSESGGGLYEQYF
TRBJ1-4 | . | TRBV10-3 | TRBD1 | TGTGCCATCAGTGGGACCGGGACAGGGGGCAATGAAAAACTGTTTTTT | CAISGTGTGGNEKLFF
TRBJ1-1 | . | TRBV27 | TRBD1 | TGTGCCAGCAGTCCCGGGACAGGGGGCGGCTGGGCTTTCTTT | CASSPGTGGGWAFF
TRBJ2-7 | few | TRBV5-6 | . | TGTGCCAGCAGAATTTTCACAGGAGCCTACGAGCAGTACTTC | CASRIFTGAYEQYF
TRBJ1-3 | . | TRBV24-1 | TRBD1 | TGTGCCACCAGTGACCACTCCTGTCTCAGGGGGCGTTCGGGAAACACCATATATTTT | CATSDHSCLRGRSGNTIYF
TRBJ2-1 | . | TRBV4-1 | TRBD2 | TGCGCCAGCAGCCAAGGGCATATAGCGGGGGATTACAATGAGCAGTTCTTC | CASSQGHIAGDYNEQFF
TRBJ1-1 | . | TRBV23-1 | . | TGCGCCAGCAGTCAATCAGGGGTACGCACTGAAGCTTTCTTT | CASSQSGVRTEAFF
TRBJ1-1 | . | TRBV5-4 | . | TGTGCCAGCAGCTTCCAGGGTATGAACACTGAAGCTTTCTTT | CASSFQGMNTEAFF
TRBJ1-2 | few | TRBV6-1 | . | TGTGCCAGCAGTGAGTACGGGAGTAACTATGGCTACACCTTC | CASSEYGSNYGYTF
TRBJ1-1 | once | TRBV5-1 | . | TGCGCCAGCAGCCCGAGTCGAGGACAGTTCATGAACACTGAAGCTTTCTTT | CASSPSRGQFMNTEAFF
TRBJ1-2 | . | TRBV5-1 | . | TGCGCCAGCAGCTTGGTTTTAGGGAGAGGCTACACCTTC | CASSLVLGRGYTF
TRBJ1-3 | . | TRBV19 | . | TGTGCCAGTAGTTCCTCTGGGGCCCTCTCTGGAAACACCATATATTTT | CASSSSGALSGNTIYF
TRBJ1-1 | once | TRBV30 | . | TGTGCCTGGAGTCAGGGCGGTGAAGCTTTCTTT | CAWSQGGEAFF
TRBJ2-1 | . | TRBV27 | TRBD2 | TGTGCCAGCATTAAGACTAGCGGGGGGGCGGGCTCCTACAATGAGCAGTTCTTC | CASIKTSGGAGSYNEQFF
TRBJ2-5 | few | TRBV7-6 | . | TGTGCCAGCAGCCGCATCCTACAGGGACAAGAGACCCAGTACTTC | CASSRILQGQETQYF
TRBJ2-3 | once | TRBV24-1 | TRBD1 | TGTGCCACAGCGCCGGGACAGGGAAGGACAGATACGCAGTATTTT | CATAPGQGRTDTQYF
TRBJ1-5 | . | TRBV15 | . | TGTGCCACCAGCACCCGTGGGGGCGCGGACTTTAATCAGCCCCAGCATTTT | CATSTRGGADFNQPQHF